The 19 T cell receptor beta chains below were found in one sample sequenced in a study of blood T cell repertoires in COVID-19. Clones were read by immunoSEQ multiplex PCR, and TCRdb kept only the in-frame ones, dropping some. This table has around 50,000 clones, roughly 86% appearing once. Material for sequencing was peripheral blood. The receptors originated from a man aged 55 to 70 with active or convalescent COVID-19.

The CDR3 region has the DNA TGTGCCACTGGTCAGCGGGGGTTTAGCACAGATACGCAGTATTTT. Translating gives CATGQRGFSTDTQYF. The V call is TRBV19, the J call TRBJ2-3; 8 bases line up with TRBD2. CDR1 and CDR2 (germline): LNHDA, SQIVND (reference sequence). The CDR3 sequence is 15 residues long. V dropped 10 bases and J dropped 0; count of bases not matched to a gene: 9.

The rearrangement links TRBV6-6 to TRBJ1-2; 9 positions match TRBD1. The V gene's germline CDR1 is MNHNY and CDR2 SVGAGI (reference sequence). With V trimmed by 7 bases and J by 4 bases, 7 bases remained unmatched. The CDR3 sequence is 14 residues long. The CDR3 loop is CASTPGQGPYGYTF. The CDR3 bases are TGTGCCAGCACCCCGGGACAGGGACCCTATGGCTACACCTTC.

The CDR3 bases are TGTGCCAGCAGTTACGCCCGGACAGGGCCAACAGATACGCAGTATTTT. Translated, it gives CASSYARTGPTDTQYF. The chain recombines TRBV6-5 with TRBJ2-3; the match to TRBD1 covers 8 bases. Germline CDR1 and CDR2: MNHEY and SVGAGI. After removal of 2 bases from V and 3 bases from J, the junction contained 7 bases not matched to a gene. This CDR3 has 16 amino acids.

The chain employs TRBV6-6 and TRBJ2-1, with 10 bases fitting TRBD2. V lost 2 bases to trimming and J lost 2 bases; unmatched junction nucleotides: 0. CDR1 MNHNY and CDR2 SVGAGI come from the germline V gene (reference sequence). This CDR3 has 15 residues. The CDR3 reads CASSYSGGAYNEQFF. DNA for the CDR3: TGTGCCAGCAGTTACAGCGGGGGGGCCTACAATGAGCAGTTCTTC.

The V and J genes are TRBV4-2 and TRBJ2-4; D remains unclear. CDR1 and CDR2 (germline): LGHNA, YNFKEQ. Trimming left V 1 base short and J 7 bases short, with 14 bases between. The CDR3 is 15 amino acids. The CDR3 nucleotides read TGTGCCAGCAGCCAAGGCTTAGAGACGGAGAACATTCAGTACTTC. Protein: CASSQGLETENIQYF.

The V call is TRBV6-5, the J call TRBJ1-2, with D uncertain. Per the germline V gene, CDR1 is MNHEY and CDR2 is SVGAGI. Trimming cost V 4 bases and J 2 bases, with 14 bases left between them. CDR3 size: 15 residues. The CDR3 region has the DNA TGTGCCAGCAGTTCCGAGGGCAGGCCGAACTATGGCTACACCTTC. Amino acid sequence: CASSSEGRPNYGYTF.

This chain connects TRBV11-2 to TRBJ2-2; tentative D call: TRBD1 (6 bases). The CDR3 loop spans 18 amino acids. Germline values: CDR1 SGHAT, CDR2 FQNNGV. V lost 4 bases to trimming and J lost 6 bases, with 24 bases between them. The CDR3 bases are TGTGCCAGCAGCTCCATAAGGGGGAGCCGGGTAGTGGCCGGGGAGCTGTTTTTT. Encoded protein: CASSSIRGSRVVAGELFF.

V and J are TRBV5-4 and TRBJ2-5; 9 positions match TRBD2. Trimming removed 2 bases from V and 2 bases from J; junction bases left unmatched: 4. This CDR3 is built from 15 residues. Germline V gene data show CDR1 as SGHNT and CDR2 as YYREEE (reference sequence). CDR3 loop: CASSLVAGAQETQYF. In nucleotides, the CDR3 is TGTGCCAGCAGCTTAGTAGCGGGAGCTCAAGAGACCCAGTACTTC.

The chain has TRBV5-6 and TRBJ1-5, with 7 nucleotides matching TRBD1. Germline CDR1 and CDR2: SGHDT and YYEEEE. Unmatched junction bases numbered 9, after V lost 6 bases and J lost 6 bases. CDR3 size: 14 residues. The CDR3 is CASIETRGPQPQHF. The CDR3, as DNA: TGTGCCAGCATCGAAACAAGGGGGCCTCAGCCCCAGCATTTT.

The chain carries TRBV20-1 and TRBJ1-2, with D perhaps matching TRBD1 (6 bases). This CDR3 spans 13 amino acids. The germline gives CDR1 DFQATT, CDR2 SNEGSKA (reference sequence). Trimming removed 3 bases at V and 2 bases at J, with 10 bases between. The chain's CDR3 is CSASRDINYGYTF. In DNA form, the CDR3 reads TGCAGTGCTAGTCGGGACATAAACTATGGCTACACCTTC.

CDR3 DNA sequence: TGTGCCACCAGTGACTCGGCCCCGGGACAGGTTGAAAAACTGTTTTTT. Translated, it gives CATSDSAPGQVEKLFF. The rearrangement uses TRBV24-1 and TRBJ1-4; 8 bases are a match to TRBD1. Germline CDR1 and CDR2: KGHDR and SFDVKD. The CDR3 consists of 16 residues. Trimming cost V 4 bases and J 7 bases; bases outside gene matches: 10.

This chain uses TRBV21-1 with TRBJ1-6; TRBD1 is the table's D call, not checked against the DNA. TRBV21-1 is a recognized pseudogene. The CDR3 runs 15 residues. The CDR3 sequence is CAGIQLYEENSPLHF. CDR3 DNA: TGTGCCGGAATACAGCTGTACGAAGAGAATTCACCCCTCCACTTT.

The chain employs TRBV6-5 and TRBJ1-4, with D perhaps matching TRBD1 (6 bases). The CDR3 loop spans 13 amino acids. Trimming took 5 bases from V and 7 from J, leaving 11 bases between them. CDR1 is MNHEY and CDR2 is SVGAGI in the germline V gene. The CDR3 protein is CASSNRVGEKLFF. The CDR3 DNA reads as TGTGCCAGCAGTAACAGGGTTGGTGAAAAACTGTTTTTT.

This chain connects TRBV28 to TRBJ2-2, with D maybe TRBD2 (7 bases). V gave up 2 bases and J gave up 7 bases, with 14 bases separating them. The CDR3 is 15 amino acids. CDR1 and CDR2 from the germline V gene are MDHEN and SYDVKM. The CDR3 sequence is CASSLGGAEVGELFF. CDR3 DNA sequence: TGTGCCAGCAGTTTAGGGGGGGCCGAGGTCGGGGAGCTGTTTTTT.

This chain links TRBV10-3 with TRBJ2-3, with no clear D. This CDR3 spans 11 amino acids. V lost 4 bases and J lost 4, with 3 bases in between. Germline V lookup: CDR1 ENHRY, CDR2 SYGVKD. The CDR3 nucleotides are TGTGCCATCAGTGCCTCAGATACGCAGTATTTT. It codes for CAISASDTQYF.

This chain links TRBV28 with TRBJ2-6, with TRBD1 matching over 7 bases. This CDR3 comprises 18 residues. Looked up from germline, CDR1 is MDHEN and CDR2 is SYDVKM. J was trimmed by 2 bases and V by 2 bases; bases with no gene match: 9. The CDR3 region is CASSLPSKTGAGANVLTF. In nucleotides, the CDR3 is TGTGCCAGCAGTTTACCCTCCAAAACAGGGGCTGGGGCCAACGTCCTGACTTTC.

The J gene is TRBJ1-6, the V gene TRBV7-8; D gene unclear. Germline V gives CDR1 SGHVS, CDR2 FQNEAQ. The CDR3 extends over 12 amino acids. The germline V and J ends were trimmed by 3 bases and 6 bases, with 3 bases remaining between them. CDR3 DNA sequence: TGTGCCAGCAGCTTCAGTAATTCACCCCTCCACTTT. Translation gives CASSFSNSPLHF.

This clone was picked up one time. The chain is built from TRBV5-1 and TRBJ1-1, with a tentative D call TRBD1 (5 bases). This CDR3 region has 14 residues. CDR1 SGHRS and CDR2 YFSETQ come from the germline V gene. V was clipped by 4 bases and J by 1 base, with 11 bases between them. CDR3 sequence (DNA): TGCGCCAGCAGCGCAAGGACAAGGAACACTGAAGCTTTCTTT. Protein: CASSARTRNTEAFF. The whole variable domain, filled in from reference TRBV5-1 and TRBJ1-1, reads KAGVTQTPRYLIKTRGQQVTLSCSPISGHRSVSWYQQTPGQGLQFLFEYFSETQRNKGNFPGRFSGRQFSNSRSEMNVSTLELGDSALYLCASSARTRNTEAFFGQGTRLTVV.

The chain has TRBV11-2 and TRBJ1-3, with D perhaps TRBD1 (6 bases). Trimming took 5 bases from V and 4 from J, leaving 12 bases between them. CDR1 is SGHAT and CDR2 is FQNNGV in the germline V gene. This CDR3 is built from 14 residues. CDR3 nucleotides: TGTGCCAGCAGCAAAACAGGGTTCGGAAACACCATATATTTT. The encoded protein is CASSKTGFGNTIYF.